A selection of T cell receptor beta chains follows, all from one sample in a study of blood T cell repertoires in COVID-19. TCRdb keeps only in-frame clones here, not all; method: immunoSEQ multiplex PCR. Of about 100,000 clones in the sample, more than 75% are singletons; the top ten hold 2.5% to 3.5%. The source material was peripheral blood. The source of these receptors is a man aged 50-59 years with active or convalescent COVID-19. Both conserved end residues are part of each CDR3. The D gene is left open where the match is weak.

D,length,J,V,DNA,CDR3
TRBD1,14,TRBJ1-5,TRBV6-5,TGTGCCAGCAGTTCGACAGGGGGTGGCCGGCCCCAGCATTTT,CASSSTGGGRPQHF
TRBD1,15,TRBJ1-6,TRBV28,TGTGCCAGCAGTCAACTGACAGGGTTTGATTCACCCCTCCACTTT,CASSQLTGFDSPLHF
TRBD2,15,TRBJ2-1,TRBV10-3,TGTGCCATCAGTGCTACTAGCGGGGGGGCCCCAGAGCAGTTCTTC,CAISATSGGAPEQFF
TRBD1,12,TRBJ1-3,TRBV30,TGTGCCAGGACAGGGTCGGGAAACACCATATATTTT,CARTGSGNTIYF
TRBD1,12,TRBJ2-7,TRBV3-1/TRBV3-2,TGTGCCAGCGGGACAGGGCTCTGGGAGCAGTACTTC,CASGTGLWEQYF
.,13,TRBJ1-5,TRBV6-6,TGTGCCAGCAGTTCCACAGGGCGACAGCCCCAGCATTTT,CASSSTGRQPQHF
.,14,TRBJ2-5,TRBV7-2,TGTGCCAGCAGCTCCATGATGGGGAGAGAGACCCAGTACTTC,CASSSMMGRETQYF
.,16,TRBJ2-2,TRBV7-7,TGTGCCAGCAGCCTCGACGGGGGAGCGAACACCGGGGAGCTGTTTTTT,CASSLDGGANTGELFF
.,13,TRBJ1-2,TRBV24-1,TGTGCCACCAGTGATCCCCAGGGCGATGGCTACACCTTC,CATSDPQGDGYTF
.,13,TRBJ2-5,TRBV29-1,TGCAGCGGGGGGGGCTACTCTAAAGAGACCCAGTACTTC,CSGGGYSKETQYF
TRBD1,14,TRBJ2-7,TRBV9,TGTGCCAGCAGCGCCGGGACAGGCACCTACGAGCAGTACTTC,CASSAGTGTYEQYF